This TCR beta chain derives from a study of T cell repertoires in cytomegalovirus infection. About the study: Public TCR beta signatures were indicative of both CMV infection and a matching HLA type.

Points from the study as a whole: People with CMV and the relevant HLA were identified by cumulative public TCR beta family frequency. HLA-C-restricted CMV-specific TCR beta clonotypes were dominant in the ex vivo response.

This clonotype was seen once. Its antigen remains unknown. CDR1 is MDHEN, CDR2 SYDVKM, per germline. V was pared by 3 bases and J by 2 bases, with 16 bases between. The CDR3 spans 16 residues. MiXCR, applied by TCRdb to the reads, yields one record per CDR3 protein. Here the sample spans 360,000 or so distinct CDR3 sequences, about 35% being singletons. The chain couples TRBV28 to TRBJ1-1; the D is unclear. The sequence derives from a human donor in good health (CMV status not recorded). Some clones in this sample may be carry-over from other donors' samples. Source: cultured PBMCs, taken from culture after CMV antigen stimulation. The CDR3, as DNA: TGTGCCAGCAGTTTTGGGCATAGACTTCCAAACACTGAAGCTTTCTTT. Translation gives CASSFGHRLPNTEAFF.